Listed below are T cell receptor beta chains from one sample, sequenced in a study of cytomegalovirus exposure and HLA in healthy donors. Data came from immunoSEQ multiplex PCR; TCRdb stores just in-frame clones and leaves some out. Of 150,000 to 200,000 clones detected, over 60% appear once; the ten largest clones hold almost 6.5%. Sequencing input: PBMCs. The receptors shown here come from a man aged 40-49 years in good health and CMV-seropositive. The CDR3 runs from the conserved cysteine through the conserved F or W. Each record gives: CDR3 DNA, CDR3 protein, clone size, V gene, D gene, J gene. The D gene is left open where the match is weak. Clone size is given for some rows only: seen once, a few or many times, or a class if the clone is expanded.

TGCGCCAGCAGCTTGGACGGTACCCAGCCCCAGCATTTT	CASSLDGTQPQHF	once	TRBV5-1	-	TRBJ1-5
TGTGCCAGCAGCTTATTTTCTTTCGGGTCAAACAATGAGCAGTTCTTC	CASSLFSFGSNNEQFF	-	TRBV7-2	-	TRBJ2-1
TGCGCCAGCAGCTTGGACGTGGCTACCGGGGAGCTGTTTTTT	CASSLDVATGELFF	-	TRBV5-1	-	TRBJ2-2
TGTGCCAGCAGCCAGAGGGGACTAGCGGGAGGCGGGGAGCAGTACTTC	CASSQRGLAGGGEQYF	-	TRBV4-2	TRBD2	TRBJ2-7
TGTGCCAGTAGTAAAAGCGGGGTGTACTCTGGAAACACCATATATTTT	CASSKSGVYSGNTIYF	-	TRBV19	-	TRBJ1-3
TGTGCCAGCAGCTCCCAGGGAGGTGGACAGCCCCAGCATTTT	CASSSQGGGQPQHF	-	TRBV7-9	-	TRBJ1-5
TGCGCCAGCAGCCCGTCGACTAGCGGGAGACCTGACGAGCAGTACTTC	CASSPSTSGRPDEQYF	-	TRBV5-1	TRBD2	TRBJ2-7
TGTGCCAGCTCACCCGCGCTCCCTCAATCCGAGCAGTTCTTC	CASSPALPQSEQFF	-	TRBV18	-	TRBJ2-1
TGCGCCAGCAGCCTACAGGCCACTAGCACAGATACGCAGTATTTT	CASSLQATSTDTQYF	once	TRBV5-1	-	TRBJ2-3
TGTGCCAGCCGGGACTCCAACCGAGCCTACAATGAGCAGTTCTTC	CASRDSNRAYNEQFF	-	TRBV6-5	-	TRBJ2-1
TGTGCCAGCAGCGTAGGGGACAGGGGATACGAGCAGTACTTC	CASSVGDRGYEQYF	-	TRBV9	TRBD1	TRBJ2-7
TGTGCCAGCAGTGCCACGACAGGGGGAAACTATGGCTACACCTTC	CASSATTGGNYGYTF	-	TRBV28	TRBD1	TRBJ1-2
TGTGCCAGCAGACAAGCTGCAGGCACCGAGCAGTACTTC	CASRQAAGTEQYF	-	TRBV14	-	TRBJ2-7
TGTGCCAGTAGAGGGACAGGAAGCAATCAGCCCCAGCATTTT	CASRGTGSNQPQHF	-	TRBV19	TRBD1	TRBJ1-5
TGTGCCTGGAGTAACCTAGCGGGAATCAATGAGCAGTTCTTC	CAWSNLAGINEQFF	once	TRBV30	TRBD2	TRBJ2-1
TGTGCCAGCAGCTTAGCGGCGGGACTCGCCTACAATGAGCAGTTCTTC	CASSLAAGLAYNEQFF	-	TRBV7-9	-	TRBJ2-1
TGTGCCAGCAGCTTTGCCCCCTTAAGGGACACTAGCTCCTACGAGCAGTACTTC	CASSFAPLRDTSSYEQYF	-	TRBV12-1	-	TRBJ2-7
TGTGCCAGTAGTAGCCGGACAGGGCCGCGAGGCACTGAAGCTTTCTTT	CASSSRTGPRGTEAFF	-	TRBV19	TRBD1	TRBJ1-1
TGTGCCAGCACTGTGCGGGAGTACGAGCAGTACTTC	CASTVREYEQYF	-	TRBV2	TRBD2	TRBJ2-7
TGTGCCAGCAGCTTTCCGGGACTAGCGGGAAGGGGTGAGCAGTTCTTC	CASSFPGLAGRGEQFF	-	TRBV7-9	TRBD2	TRBJ2-1
TGTGCCAGCAGCCCAAACGGACAGGCGTATGAGCAGTTCTTC	CASSPNGQAYEQFF	-	TRBV7-8	TRBD1	TRBJ2-1
TGTGCCAGTAACGGGGGACTAGCGGGAGGGGATACGCAGTATTTT	CASNGGLAGGDTQYF	once	TRBV19	TRBD2	TRBJ2-3